The 27 T cell receptor beta chains in this list originate from one sample, sequenced in a study of blood T cell repertoires in COVID-19. The data were produced by immunoSEQ multiplex PCR, yet TCRdb's version contains in-frame clones alone and is incomplete. The profile shows about 100,000 clones, around 88% of them singletons. The sample comprised peripheral blood. All receptors come from a human donor in a cohort sampled during active COVID-19.

J is TRBJ2-7 and V is TRBV11-3, with D perhaps matching TRBD2 (5 bases). Trimming pared 5 bases from V and 0 bases from J, leaving 11 bases between. This CDR3 has 14 residues. Germline assignment: CDR1 SGHNT and CDR2 YENEEA. CDR3 nucleotide sequence: TGTGCCAGCAGCCCTCGTGGGAGCTCCTACGAGCAGTACTTC. It specifies CASSPRGSSYEQYF.

This chain connects TRBV5-1 to TRBJ1-2, with D possibly being TRBD1 (6 bases). Germline CDR1 and CDR2: SGHRS and YFSETQ. V was cut by 4 bases and J by 9 bases, with 16 bases left in between. The CDR3 extends over 13 amino acids. The CDR3 DNA reads TGCGCCAGCAGCCCCGGACAGTATCCGAGCTACACCTTC. Translated, it gives CASSPGQYPSYTF.

The gene calls are TRBV5-1 and TRBJ1-1; no firm D call. Trimming removed 1 base from V and 1 base from J, with 5 bases in between. The CDR3 runs 13 residues. Germline lookup yields CDR1 SGHRS and CDR2 YFSETQ. As DNA, the CDR3 is TGCGCCAGCAGCTTGCGGGGGAACACTGAAGCTTTCTTT. This encodes CASSLRGNTEAFF.

This clone was detected only once. The V call is TRBV6-5, the J call TRBJ2-7; D uncertain. Germline assignment: CDR1 MNHEY and CDR2 SVGAGI. This CDR3 has 14 amino acids. V lost 6 bases, J lost 0 bases, and 12 bases lay in between. DNA of the CDR3: TGTGCCAGCAGGCAGACGAGGAGCTCCTACGAGCAGTACTTC. It specifies CASRQTRSSYEQYF.

The chain combines TRBV9 with TRBJ2-7, with no clear D. This CDR3 region has 14 residues. CDR1 is SGDLS and CDR2 is YYNGEE in the germline V gene. The V and J ends lost 0 bases and 0 bases respectively, with 7 bases between them. CDR3 protein: CASSVGLHSYEQYF. CDR3 DNA: TGTGCCAGCAGCGTAGGACTCCACTCCTACGAGCAGTACTTC. The complete variable domain, with remaining parts taken from reference TRBV9 and TRBJ2-7, reads DSGVTQTPKHLITATGQRVTLRCSPRSGDLSVYWYQQSLDQGLQFLIQYYNGEERAKGNILERFSAQQFPDLHSELNLSSLELGDSALYFCASSVGLHSYEQYFGPGTRLTVT.

The rearrangement links TRBV6-2 or TRBV6-3 to TRBJ2-1; 7 nucleotides line up with TRBD2. V lost 5 bases and J lost 4; bases outside the gene matches: 8. This CDR3 comprises 15 residues. The germline gives CDR1 MNHEY, CDR2 SVGEGT. CDR3 coding DNA: TGTGCCAGCAGTATACTCCTAGCGGAATACAATGAGCAGTTCTTC. Its protein product is CASSILLAEYNEQFF.

The rearrangement links TRBV27 to TRBJ1-2, with 7 bases aligning to TRBD1. CDR1 is MNHEY, CDR2 SMNVEV, per germline (reference sequence). The CDR3 runs 15 residues. Trimming at V came to 4 bases and at J to 0 bases, leaving 5 bases not matched to a gene. CDR3 nucleotides: TGTGCCAGCAGTTCCACAGGGGTTCCTAACTATGGCTACACCTTC. Residues: CASSSTGVPNYGYTF.

The rearrangement links TRBV6-1 to TRBJ2-1; TRBD2 matches 9 bases. Germline CDR1 reads MNHNS; CDR2 reads SASEGT. Losses at the gene ends were 2 bases for V and 7 bases for J; bases not matched to a gene: 9. The CDR3 sequence is 16 residues long. The CDR3 nucleotides read TGTGCCAGCAGTGAAACTTCTAGCGGGGCGGGGAATGAGCAGTTCTTC. Protein: CASSETSSGAGNEQFF.

V is TRBV18 and J is TRBJ2-1; 14 bases agree with TRBD2. Germline values: CDR1 KGHSH, CDR2 LQKENI. V lost 2 bases, J lost 7 bases, and 10 bases stayed unmatched. This CDR3 region has 18 residues. The CDR3 loop reads CASSPLGGTSGSFNEQFF. The DNA of the CDR3 is TGTGCCAGCTCACCATTGGGTGGGACTAGCGGGAGTTTTAATGAGCAGTTCTTC.

Here the CDR3 DNA reads TGTGCCAGCAGCTTTGGCGGGAGGGAGACAGATACGCAGTATTTT. Translating it yields CASSFGGRETDTQYF. The chain couples TRBV7-6 to TRBJ2-3; TRBD2 aligns across 9 bases. The CDR3 length is 15 residues. CDR1 is SGHVS, CDR2 FNYEAQ, per germline. Trimming at V came to 3 bases and at J to 3 bases, leaving 4 bases not matched to a gene.

The chain is built from TRBV12-3 or TRBV12-4 and TRBJ1-2, with D unresolved. The CDR3 totals 11 residues. V was pared by 6 bases and J by 4 bases, with 6 bases between. This CDR3 reads CASSYSYGYTF. CDR3 nucleotides: TGTGCCAGCAGCTACAGCTATGGCTACACCTTC.

The rearrangement joins TRBV27 to TRBJ2-7, with 11 bases matching TRBD2. CDR3 length equals 19 residues. Losses at the gene ends were 3 bases for V and 6 bases for J; bases not matched to a gene: 19. Germline V lookup: CDR1 MNHEY, CDR2 SMNVEV (reference sequence). The CDR3 coding sequence is TGTGCCAGCAGTTTCTTCGGGCCTAGCGGGAGGATCGGTATTCGCGAGCAGTACTTC. It yields the protein CASSFFGPSGRIGIREQYF.

This chain connects TRBV7-9 to TRBJ1-6; 7 bases map to TRBD1. The germline CDR1 and CDR2 sequences are SEHNR and FQNEAQ (reference sequence). The CDR3 contains 15 residues. Germline trimming cut 5 bases from V and 9 bases from J; bases unmatched to any gene: 10. The CDR3 sequence is CASSLGTAGSSPLHF. CDR3 bases: TGTGCCAGCAGCCTCGGGACAGCAGGAAGTTCACCCCTCCACTTT.

V gene TRBV6-5 combines with J gene TRBJ1-4; unclear D gene. The CDR3 is 14 residues long. Germline V gene sequence: CDR1 MNHEY, CDR2 SVGAGI. V lost 6 bases and J 10 bases, leaving 18 bases between the germline ends. CDR3 residues: CASSVGQTLGKLFF. The CDR3 region has the DNA TGTGCCAGCAGCGTTGGGCAGACCCTTGGAAAACTGTTTTTT.

The V gene is TRBV6-5, the J gene TRBJ2-2; 7 nucleotides align to TRBD1. The CDR3 is 14 residues long. V lost 6 bases, J lost 5 bases, and 6 bases stayed unmatched. From germline, CDR1 is MNHEY and CDR2 SVGAGI. The DNA for the CDR3 is TGTGCCAGCAGCCTTGAGACAGGGACCGGGGAGCTGTTTTTT. This translates into CASSLETGTGELFF.

The chain links TRBV19 to TRBJ2-3; unclear D gene. This CDR3 has 14 amino acids. Per the germline V gene, CDR1 is LNHDA and CDR2 is SQIVND (reference sequence). Trimming left V 6 bases short and J 5 bases short, with 15 bases between. This CDR3 reads CASRDPGLGDTQYF. The CDR3 DNA reads TGTGCCAGTAGGGATCCGGGTTTGGGAGATACGCAGTATTTT.

The J gene is TRBJ2-1, the V gene TRBV7-2; D uncertain. The CDR3 length is 11 residues. V was clipped by 4 bases and J by 9 bases, with 7 bases between them. CDR1 is SGHTA and CDR2 is FQGNSA in the germline V gene. For the CDR3, the DNA is TGTGCCAGCAGCTCCCCGGGTGAGCAGTTCTTC. Its protein is CASSSPGEQFF.

The CDR3 protein is CASSSSLAGNEQFF. For the CDR3, the DNA is TGTGCCAGCTCTAGTTCACTAGCGGGCAATGAGCAGTTCTTC. The J gene is TRBJ2-1, the V gene TRBV2; TRBD2 agrees at 9 bases. This CDR3 is built from 14 residues. Germline CDR1 is SNHLY and CDR2 is FYNNEI. V was pared by 8 bases and J by 6 bases, with 8 bases of the junction left unmatched.

The chain recombines TRBV19 with TRBJ1-4, with unresolved D. The V gene lost 7 bases and the J gene lost 5 bases, with 23 bases spanning the gap. This CDR3 has 17 residues. Germline CDR1 is LNHDA and CDR2 is SQIVND (reference sequence). The chain's CDR3 is CASTQRAPAGLNEKLFF. The CDR3 DNA follows: TGTGCCAGTACCCAGAGGGCCCCAGCGGGCCTAAATGAAAAACTGTTTTTT.

The chain employs TRBV20-1 and TRBJ2-7; no firm D call. Germline lookup yields CDR1 DFQATT and CDR2 SNEGSKA (reference sequence). The CDR3 loop spans 11 amino acids. The ends were cut back, 6 bases at V and 0 bases at J, with 6 bases in the middle. DNA of the CDR3: TGCAGTGCGGCTGACTCCTACGAGCAGTACTTC. Translation: CSAADSYEQYF.

The chain has TRBV5-1 and TRBJ2-5, with D perhaps matching TRBD1 (5 bases). The CDR3 loop spans 14 amino acids. The ends were cut back, 0 bases at V and 4 bases at J, with 10 bases in the middle. Germline CDR1 reads SGHRS; CDR2 reads YFSETQ. The CDR3: CASSLATDGETQYF. The CDR3, as DNA: TGCGCCAGCAGCTTGGCGACAGACGGAGAGACCCAGTACTTC.

The chain is built from TRBV11-1 and TRBJ2-1; 8 nucleotides align to TRBD2. V lost 4 bases to trimming and J lost 2 bases; unmatched junction nucleotides: 7. The germline V gene has CDR1 SGHAT and CDR2 FQDESV (reference sequence). The CDR3 is 16 residues long. The CDR3 here is CASSSQAGVAYNEQFF. DNA for the CDR3: TGTGCCAGCAGCTCTCAAGCGGGAGTGGCCTACAATGAGCAGTTCTTC. Based on the CDR3 plus reference TRBV11-1 and TRBJ2-1, the full variable domain is EAEVAQSPRYKITEKSQAVAFWCDPISGHATLYWYRQILGQGPELLVQFQDESVVDDSQLPKDRFSAERLKGVDSTLKIQPAELGDSAMYLCASSSQAGVAYNEQFFGPGTRLTVL.

This chain uses TRBV3-1 (or the pseudogene TRBV3-2) with TRBJ1-5, with TRBD1 matching over 8 bases. The junction had 3 bases not matched to a gene; V was cut back by 6 bases and J by 2 bases. The CDR3 consists of 14 residues. Germline V gene sequence: CDR1 LGHDT, CDR2 YNNKEL (reference sequence). The CDR3 sequence is CASSGQGGNQPQHF. The DNA of the CDR3 is TGTGCCAGCAGTGGACAGGGTGGCAATCAGCCCCAGCATTTT.

For this clone: Germline and junction disagree at one end, which may indicate a read error. This chain connects TRBV5-1 to TRBJ2-7, with D hard to call. The CDR3 spans 12 residues. Per germline, CDR1 SGHRS and CDR2 YFSETQ. In nucleotides, the CDR3 is TGTGCCAGCAGCTTGGGCGAATGCGAGCAGTACTTC. Translation: CASSLGECEQYF.

This clone was picked up a small number of times. The chain joins TRBV27 to TRBJ2-7; D call uncertain. The CDR3 runs 11 residues. Germline V gene sequence: CDR1 MNHEY, CDR2 SMNVEV (reference sequence). V was cut by 6 bases and J by 4 bases, with 7 bases left in between. The CDR3 DNA sequence: TGTGCCAGCAGATCCGGGTACGAGCAGTACTTC. Amino acids: CASRSGYEQYF.

This clone has just one count. The CDR3 region has the DNA TGTGCCAGCAGCTTTCCAGGGCCTGGGCAGCCCCAGCATTTT. Protein: CASSFPGPGQPQHF. The rearrangement joins TRBV7-2 to TRBJ1-5, with a tentative D call TRBD1 (5 bases). The germline V gene has CDR1 SGHTA and CDR2 FQGNSA. Trimming took 3 bases from V and 7 from J, leaving 13 bases between them. The CDR3 consists of 14 residues.

A few counts support this clone. The chain combines TRBV11-3 with TRBJ2-2, with 8 positions matching TRBD2. V dropped 6 bases and J dropped 4; count of bases not matched to a gene: 4. Germline CDR1 SGHNT, CDR2 YENEEA. The CDR3 is made up of 14 amino acids. CDR3 region: CASRPGGPTGELFF. The CDR3 DNA reads as TGTGCCAGCAGGCCGGGGGGGCCCACCGGGGAGCTGTTTTTT.